The present TCR beta chain was sequenced within a study of identical twins. CDR1 is KGHSH and CDR2 is LQKENI in the germline V gene. The CDR3 is made up of 16 amino acids. The V segment lost 5 bases and the J segment 6 bases; nucleotides outside the gene matches: 13. Study-level results: The models gave estimates that fell short of the out-of-frame TCR alpha sharing seen in monozygotic twins.

There were only healthy Caucasians among the donors. This clonotype was observed many times. Antigen specificity is unknown. TCRdb reprocessed the 5' RACE reads with MiXCR, giving one entry per CDR3 protein. Here the sample spans roughly 710,000 distinct CDR3 sequences, 5.5% to 6.5% being singletons. The TCR originated in a man aged 18 to 29 in good health. This chain connects TRBV18 to TRBJ2-1; 7 bases map to TRBD2. Source material: naive T cells sorted from blood. The CDR3 protein is CASSEKRGLRSNEQFF. The CDR3 coding sequence is TGTGCCAGCTCAGAGAAGCGGGGACTCCGATCCAATGAGCAGTTCTTC.